The clone carrying this T cell receptor (beta chain) was seen more than once but under ten times. Its antigen remains unknown. The data originate from a study of radiation and T cells in renal cell carcinoma. As for treatment: treatment-naive control, cytoreductive nephrectomy. The germline V gene has CDR1 LNHDA and CDR2 SQIVND (reference sequence). Trimming took 0 bases from V and 7 from J, leaving 9 bases between them. This CDR3 region has 14 residues. Study observations and caveats: Irradiated tumors held more dominant CDR3 motifs than control tumors. Compared with controls, irradiated tumors showed greater TCR clonality.

Sequenced by immunoSEQ multiplex PCR; TCRdb stores in-frame clones only, minus some. Of approximately 13,000 clones in the sample, approximately 54% were seen once. This clonotype was sampled from a man over 45 with renal cell carcinoma. This chain uses TRBV19 with TRBJ2-2; D not resolved. The sample here was tumor tissue, taken from a patient whose treatment was nephrectomy without radiotherapy. The CDR3 loop is CASSIDLLSGELFF. In DNA, the CDR3 is TGTGCCAGTAGTATAGATCTTCTGAGCGGGGAGCTGTTTTTT.